The 18 T cell receptor beta chains presented below share a single source sample, sequenced in a study of T cell repertoires in cytomegalovirus infection. Using its own MiXCR run on the reads, TCRdb lists one record per CDR3 protein. The sample lists fewer than 200,000 distinct CDR3 sequences, under 15% seen once, with roughly a quarter in the top ten. The specimen sequenced was PBMCs. The receptors were sampled from a human donor in good health (CMV status not recorded). Some clones in this sample may be carry-over from other donors' samples.

This clonotype came up many times. The gene calls are TRBV6-2 or TRBV6-3 and TRBJ2-7; D is possibly TRBD2 (6 bases). CDR3 size: 12 residues. V was shortened by 4 bases and J by 5 bases, with 9 bases between the two germline ends. The germline gives CDR1 MNHEY, CDR2 SVGEGT. This chain's CDR3 is CASSWWGDEQYF. The CDR3, as DNA: TGTGCCAGCAGTTGGTGGGGGGACGAGCAGTACTTC.

This chain uses TRBV20-1 with TRBJ1-1; tentatively, D is TRBD1 (5 bases). CDR3 length: 14 amino acids. V was cut by 6 bases and J by 2 bases, with 16 bases left in between. The germline gives CDR1 DFQATT, CDR2 SNEGSKA (reference sequence). The CDR3 reads CSARQRTINTEAFF. CDR3 DNA sequence: TGCAGTGCCCGGCAACGGACAATAAACACTGAAGCTTTCTTT.

This clonotype was observed at least ten times. The CDR3 loop is CASSLASGRYEQYF. The DNA of the CDR3 is TGTGCCAGCAGCTTAGCTAGCGGGAGGTACGAGCAGTACTTC. This chain uses TRBV7-9 with TRBJ2-7; TRBD2 matches at 10 bases. CDR1 is SEHNR and CDR2 is FQNEAQ in the germline V gene (reference sequence). The CDR3 runs 14 residues. With V trimmed by 0 bases and J by 4 bases, 0 bases remained unmatched.

To note about this clonotype: This could be a read error, since a much larger clone is one nucleotide away. V usage is TRBV7-3 and J usage is TRBJ2-3, with TRBD2 identical over 10 bases. Germline CDR1 is SGHTA and CDR2 is FQGTGA. Unmatched junction bases numbered 14, after V lost 4 bases and J lost 4 bases. The CDR3 totals 18 residues. CDR3 DNA: TGTGCCAGCAGCTCCCCCATAGCGGGAGGCCGGGGCGCAGATACGCAGTATTTT. Protein: CASSSPIAGGRGADTQYF.

This clonotype was recorded a few times. This rearrangement joins TRBV7-4 to TRBJ2-3, with D maybe TRBD2 (5 bases). Per germline, CDR1 SGHVT and CDR2 SQSDAQ. CDR3 length: 15 amino acids. Trimming removed 8 bases from V and 0 bases from J, with 15 bases in between. The CDR3 DNA reads TGTGCCAGCGGGCCTAGGCGGACTAGCACAGATACGCAGTATTTT. It is translated as CASGPRRTSTDTQYF.

This clonotype came up many times. J is TRBJ1-5 and V is TRBV6-5; D ambiguous. This CDR3 comprises 17 residues. The V gene's germline CDR1 is MNHEY and CDR2 SVGAGI. Trimming removed 0 bases from V and 3 bases from J, with 15 bases in between. CDR3 region: CASSYSWAGVSNQPQHF. CDR3 nucleotides: TGTGCCAGCAGTTACTCTTGGGCAGGCGTCTCCAATCAGCCCCAGCATTTT.

This clonotype was picked up many times. The CDR3, as DNA: TGTGCCAGCAGCTCCCTCTCCGGCTCTGGGGCCAACGTCCTGACTTTC. Translated: CASSSLSGSGANVLTF. The rearrangement joins TRBV7-8 to TRBJ2-6; D remains unclear. Germline values: CDR1 SGHVS, CDR2 FQNEAQ. CDR3 length: 16 amino acids. The V end was cut by 4 bases, the J end by 0 bases, with 10 bases between.

The chain joins TRBV11-1 to TRBJ2-5, with TRBD1 matching over 7 bases. The CDR3 has 14 residues. The V segment lost 10 bases and the J segment 2 bases; nucleotides outside the gene matches: 10. Germline loops: CDR1 SGHAT, CDR2 FQDESV (reference sequence). CDR3 sequence reads: CATRGRGLQETQYF. The CDR3 bases are TGTGCCACCCGGGGAAGGGGGCTACAAGAGACCCAGTACTTC. Complete variable domain (other parts from reference TRBV11-1 and TRBJ2-5): EAEVAQSPRYKITEKSQAVAFWCDPISGHATLYWYRQILGQGPELLVQFQDESVVDDSQLPKDRFSAERLKGVDSTLKIQPAELGDSAMYLCATRGRGLQETQYFGPGTRLLVL.

The chain uses TRBV28 and TRBJ2-5, with TRBD2 matching over 9 bases. From germline, CDR1 is MDHEN and CDR2 SYDVKM. The CDR3 loop spans 15 amino acids. V lost 2 bases and J lost 3; bases outside the gene matches: 4. DNA of the CDR3: TGTGCCAGCAGTTTAGCGGGAGGGCAGAAAGAGACCCAGTACTTC. This gives the protein CASSLAGGQKETQYF.

This clonotype turned up a few times. V usage is TRBV6-1 and J usage is TRBJ1-6; D not certain. Deletions cut 7 bases from V and 8 bases from J, with 9 bases between. Germline CDR1 reads MNHNS; CDR2 reads SASEGT. This CDR3 comprises 12 residues. For the CDR3, the DNA is TGTGCCAGCAAGTCGGGAGATTCACCCCTCCACTTT. As protein: CASKSGDSPLHF.

This clonotype was recorded many times. The genes are TRBV7-7 and TRBJ2-5; 8 bases are shared with TRBD1. Per the germline V gene, CDR1 is SSHAT and CDR2 is FNYEAQ (reference sequence). V lost 4 bases and J lost 5; bases outside the gene matches: 12. The CDR3 has 16 residues. Written as DNA, the CDR3 is TGTGCCAGCAGCTCCATTGGACAGGGTATGGGGGAGACCCAGTACTTC. As protein: CASSSIGQGMGETQYF.

This clonotype was detected many times. The chain links TRBV27 to TRBJ2-7; D is ambiguous. V lost 4 bases to trimming and J lost 6 bases, with 22 bases between them. CDR1 is MNHEY, CDR2 SMNVEV, per germline (reference sequence). The CDR3 has 16 residues. Written as DNA, the CDR3 is TGTGCCAGCAGTTCAGATCTGACCCGCGGCATCGGCGAGCAGTACTTC. As protein: CASSSDLTRGIGEQYF.

The chain joins TRBV7-4 to TRBJ2-5; D is ambiguous. Germline lookup yields CDR1 SGHVT and CDR2 SQSDAQ. V lost 2 bases, J lost 1 base, and 8 bases lay in between. The CDR3 runs 14 residues. CDR3 DNA sequence: TGTGCCAGCAGCTTAAGGGCAGTCCAAGAGACCCAGTACTTC. This gives the protein CASSLRAVQETQYF.

This clonotype was detected many times. The V and J genes are TRBV6-2 or TRBV6-3 and TRBJ2-1; 7 positions match TRBD2. This CDR3 contains 13 residues. Germline values: CDR1 MNHEY, CDR2 SVGEGT. Trimming removed 9 bases from V and 10 bases from J; junction bases left unmatched: 12. This chain's CDR3 is CASSTSGEEEQFF. The CDR3 DNA reads TGTGCCAGTTCCACAAGCGGGGAAGAAGAGCAGTTCTTC.

This clonotype came up a few times. The chain joins TRBV6-2 or TRBV6-3 to TRBJ1-1, with D unresolved. The CDR3 is made up of 13 amino acids. CDR1 is MNHEY and CDR2 is SVGEGT in the germline V gene. V was shortened by 5 bases and J by 11 bases, with 18 bases between the two germline ends. Written as DNA, the CDR3 is TGTGCCAGCAGTCGCGAGGGTCGCCTCGGGGCTTTCTTT. As protein: CASSREGRLGAFF.

Only a few counts were recorded for this clonotype. The V gene is TRBV20-1, the J gene TRBJ1-4, with D possibly TRBD1 on 6 matching bases. Trimming left V 0 bases short and J 7 bases short, with 12 bases between. Per germline, CDR1 DFQATT and CDR2 SNEGSKA (reference sequence). CDR3 length: 14 amino acids. The CDR3 reads CSARDPGGAEKLFF. In DNA, the CDR3 is TGCAGTGCTAGAGATCCGGGGGGGGCTGAAAAACTGTTTTTT.

This clonotype showed up just a few times. This chain joins TRBV6-2 or TRBV6-3 and TRBJ2-5; D is possibly TRBD2 (5 bases). The V gene's germline CDR1 is MNHEY and CDR2 SVGEGT. The ends were cut back, 4 bases at V and 1 base at J, with 16 bases in the middle. The length of the CDR3 is 16 residues. The CDR3 loop reads CASSSGRADRQETQYF. DNA of the CDR3: TGTGCCAGCAGTTCGGGGAGAGCGGACCGCCAAGAGACCCAGTACTTC.

The genes are TRBV2 and TRBJ2-7; a possible D gene is TRBD1 (5 bases). Germline values: CDR1 SNHLY, CDR2 FYNNEI. CDR3 length: 16 residues. V lost 0 bases and J 3 bases, leaving 15 bases between the germline ends. CDR3 amino acids: CASSEAARQLFYEQYF. In DNA form, the CDR3 reads TGTGCCAGCAGTGAAGCGGCGAGACAGCTTTTCTACGAGCAGTACTTC.